This T cell receptor beta chain was retrieved from a study of technical replicates of blood from several donors. V dropped 4 bases and J dropped 5 bases, with 13 bases sitting between them. Germline assignment: CDR1 SGHDT and CDR2 YYEEEE. The CDR3 covers 13 residues. TCRdb's copy holds only in-frame clones and misses some; the assay was immunoSEQ multiplex PCR. The sample shows 65,000 to 90,000 clones, approximately 91% of them seen only once. Material for sequencing was PBMCs. The chain uses TRBV5-6 and TRBJ2-7; D is perhaps TRBD2 (7 bases). This sequence was found in a human donor in good health. Some clones in this sample may be carry-over from other donors' samples. The CDR3 nucleotides are TGTGCCAGCAGCCCATGGGGGGGCAACGAGCAGTACTTC. Amino acids: CASSPWGGNEQYF. The full variable domain, its missing parts supplied by reference TRBV5-6 and TRBJ2-7, is DAGVTQSPTHLIKTRGQQVTLRCSPKSGHDTVSWYQQALGQGPQFIFQYYEEEERQRGNFPDRFSGHQFPNYSSELNVNALLLGDSALYLCASSPWGGNEQYFGPGTRLTVT.